This T cell receptor beta chain derives from a study of blood T cell repertoires in COVID-19. Recruits, aged roughly 18 to 89 years, lived in 24 US areas. Clinical histories supplied by participants themselves formed the basis of cohort assignment. Only in-frame clones appear in the TCRdb table, and some are missing; sequencing was by immunoSEQ multiplex PCR. The sample lists about 190,000 clones, about four fifths occurring once. The CDR3 extends over 17 amino acids. Germline CDR1 is PRHDT and CDR2 is FYEKMQ (reference sequence). The V gene lost 0 bases and the J gene lost 4 bases, with 15 bases spanning the gap.

Material for sequencing was PBMCs or T cells enriched from blood (not recorded which). This receptor was obtained from a woman between 25 and 40 years old who had recovered from COVID-19. The chain employs TRBV13 and TRBJ2-2; the D gene is possibly TRBD2 (6 bases). In nucleotides, the CDR3 is TGTGCCAGCAGCTTAGGCCCTCTAGGACTATCCACCGGGGAGCTGTTTTTT. It translates to CASSLGPLGLSTGELFF.